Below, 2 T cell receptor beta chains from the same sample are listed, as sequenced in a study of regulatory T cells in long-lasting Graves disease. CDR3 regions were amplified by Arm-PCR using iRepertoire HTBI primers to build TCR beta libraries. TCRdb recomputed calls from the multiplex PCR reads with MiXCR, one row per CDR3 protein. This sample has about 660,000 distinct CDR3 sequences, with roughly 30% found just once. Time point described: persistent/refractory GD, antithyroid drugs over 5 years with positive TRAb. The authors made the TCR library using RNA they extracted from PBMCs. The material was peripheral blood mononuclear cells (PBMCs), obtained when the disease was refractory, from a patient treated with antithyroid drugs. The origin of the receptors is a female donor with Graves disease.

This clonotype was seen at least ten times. CDR3 bases: TGTGCCAGCAGCCACCTCCCGGGCAGGGACCAAGAGACCCAGTACTTC. Its protein is CASSHLPGRDQETQYF. V is TRBV11-2 and J is TRBJ2-5, with D perhaps TRBD1 (5 bases). The germline V gene encodes CDR1 SGHAT and CDR2 FQNNGV. V was pared by 5 bases and J by 0 bases, with 16 bases between. The CDR3 is made up of 16 amino acids.

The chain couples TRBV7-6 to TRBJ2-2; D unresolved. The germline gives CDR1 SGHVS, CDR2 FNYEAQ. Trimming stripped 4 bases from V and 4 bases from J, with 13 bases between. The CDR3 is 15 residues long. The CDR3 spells CASSSLPRGTGELFF. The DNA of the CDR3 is TGTGCCAGCAGCTCTCTCCCCCGAGGCACCGGGGAGCTGTTTTTT.